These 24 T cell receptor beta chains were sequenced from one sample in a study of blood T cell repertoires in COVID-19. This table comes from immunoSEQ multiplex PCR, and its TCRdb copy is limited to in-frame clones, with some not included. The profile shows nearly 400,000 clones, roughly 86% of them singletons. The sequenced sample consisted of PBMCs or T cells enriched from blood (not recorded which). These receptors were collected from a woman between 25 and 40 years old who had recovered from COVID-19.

Here the CDR3 DNA reads TGTGCCAGTAGTCCGGACAGGGCGGGGGAAAAACTGTTTTTT. Its protein product is CASSPDRAGEKLFF. The chain is built from TRBV19 and TRBJ1-4, with 8 nucleotides matching TRBD1. V lost 5 bases to trimming and J lost 8 bases; unmatched junction nucleotides: 7. Germline V gene data show CDR1 as LNHDA and CDR2 as SQIVND (reference sequence). CDR3 length: 14 amino acids.

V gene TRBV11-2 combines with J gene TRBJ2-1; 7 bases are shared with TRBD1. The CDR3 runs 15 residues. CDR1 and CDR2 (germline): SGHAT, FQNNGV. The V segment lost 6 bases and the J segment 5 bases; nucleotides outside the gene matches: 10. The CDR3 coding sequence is TGTGCCAGCAGTCCGTTGAGGGGGCCCGACAATGAGCAGTTCTTC. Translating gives CASSPLRGPDNEQFF.

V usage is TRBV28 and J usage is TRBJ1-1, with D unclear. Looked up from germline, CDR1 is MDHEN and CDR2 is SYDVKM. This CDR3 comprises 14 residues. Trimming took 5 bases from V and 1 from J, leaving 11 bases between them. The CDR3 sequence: CASSEPDTNTEAFF. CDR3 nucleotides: TGTGCCAGCAGTGAGCCTGACACGAACACTGAAGCTTTCTTT.

The CDR3 loop reads CASSGTSGGALSTDTQYF. CDR3 coding DNA: TGTGCCAGCAGCGGAACTAGCGGGGGGGCTTTGAGCACAGATACGCAGTATTTT. This chain links TRBV7-9 with TRBJ2-3; 13 bases line up with TRBD2. The V and J ends lost 5 bases and 0 bases, in that order; junction bases with no gene match: 8. Germline values: CDR1 SEHNR, CDR2 FQNEAQ (reference sequence). The CDR3 is made up of 18 amino acids.

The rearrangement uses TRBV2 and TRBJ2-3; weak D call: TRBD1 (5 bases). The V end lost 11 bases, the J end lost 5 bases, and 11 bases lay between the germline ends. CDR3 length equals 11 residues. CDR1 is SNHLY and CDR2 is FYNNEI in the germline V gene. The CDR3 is CASSRGDTQYF. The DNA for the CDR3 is TGTGCCTCCTCAAGGGGAGATACGCAGTATTTT.

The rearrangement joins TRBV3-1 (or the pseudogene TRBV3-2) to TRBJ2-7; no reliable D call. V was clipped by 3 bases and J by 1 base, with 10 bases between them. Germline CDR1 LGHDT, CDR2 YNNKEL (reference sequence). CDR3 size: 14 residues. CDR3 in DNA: TGTGCCAGCAGCCATTCGCCGAGTTCCTACGAGCAGTACTTC. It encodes CASSHSPSSYEQYF.

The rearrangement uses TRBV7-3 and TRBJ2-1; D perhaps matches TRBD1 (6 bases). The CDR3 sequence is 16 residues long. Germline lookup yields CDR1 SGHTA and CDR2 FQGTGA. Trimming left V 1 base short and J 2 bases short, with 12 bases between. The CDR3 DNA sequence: TGTGCCAGCAGCTTAAGAACAGGGCCACCCTACAATGAGCAGTTCTTC. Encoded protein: CASSLRTGPPYNEQFF.

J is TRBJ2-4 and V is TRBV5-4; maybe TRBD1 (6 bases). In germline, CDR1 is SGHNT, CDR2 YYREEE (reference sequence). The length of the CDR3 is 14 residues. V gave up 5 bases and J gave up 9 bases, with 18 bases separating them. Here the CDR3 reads CASSFTGNRGIQYF. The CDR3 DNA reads TGTGCCAGCAGTTTTACAGGGAATCGCGGCATTCAGTACTTC.

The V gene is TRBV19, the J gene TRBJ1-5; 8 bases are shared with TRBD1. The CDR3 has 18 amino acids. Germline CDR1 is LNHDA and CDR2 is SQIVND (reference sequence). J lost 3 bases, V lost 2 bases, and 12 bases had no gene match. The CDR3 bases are TGTGCCAGTAGTATACGTCCCGGACAGGGATTAAACAATCAGCCCCAGCATTTT. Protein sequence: CASSIRPGQGLNNQPQHF. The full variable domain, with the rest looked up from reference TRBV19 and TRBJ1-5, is DGGITQSPKYLFRKEGQNVTLSCEQNLNHDAMYWYRQDPGQGLRLIYYSQIVNDFQKGDIAEGYSVSREKKESFPLTVTSAQKNPTAFYLCASSIRPGQGLNNQPQHFGDGTRLSIL.

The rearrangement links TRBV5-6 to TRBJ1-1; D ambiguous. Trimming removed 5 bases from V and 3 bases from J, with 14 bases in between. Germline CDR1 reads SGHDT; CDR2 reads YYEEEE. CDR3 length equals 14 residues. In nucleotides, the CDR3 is TGTGCCAGCAGGGATTTAGTCGACTACACTGAAGCTTTCTTT. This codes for CASRDLVDYTEAFF.

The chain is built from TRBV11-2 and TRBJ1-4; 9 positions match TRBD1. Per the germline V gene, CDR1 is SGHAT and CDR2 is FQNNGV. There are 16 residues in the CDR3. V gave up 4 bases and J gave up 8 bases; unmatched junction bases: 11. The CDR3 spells CASSSDNRGQGEKLFF. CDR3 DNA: TGTGCCAGCAGCTCGGACAACAGGGGGCAGGGCGAAAAACTGTTTTTT.

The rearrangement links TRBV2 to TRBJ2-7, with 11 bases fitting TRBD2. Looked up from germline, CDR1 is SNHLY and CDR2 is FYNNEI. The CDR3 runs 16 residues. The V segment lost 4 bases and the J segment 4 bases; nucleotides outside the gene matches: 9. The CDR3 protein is CASSGETSGKPYEQYF. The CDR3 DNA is TGTGCCAGCAGTGGAGAGACTAGCGGGAAGCCTTACGAGCAGTACTTC. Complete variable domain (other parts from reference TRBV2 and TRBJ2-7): EPEVTQTPSHQVTQMGQEVILRCVPISNHLYFYWYRQILGQKVEFLVSFYNNEISEKSEIFDDQFSVERPDGSNFTLKIRSTKLEDSAMYFCASSGETSGKPYEQYFGPGTRLTVT.

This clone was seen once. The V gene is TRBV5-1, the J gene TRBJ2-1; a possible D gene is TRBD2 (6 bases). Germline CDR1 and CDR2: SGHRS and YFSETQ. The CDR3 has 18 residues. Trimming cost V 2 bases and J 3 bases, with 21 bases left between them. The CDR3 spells CASSFRIAGGSYYNEQFF. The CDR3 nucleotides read TGCGCCAGCAGCTTTCGGATTGCCGGAGGGTCGTACTACAATGAGCAGTTCTTC.

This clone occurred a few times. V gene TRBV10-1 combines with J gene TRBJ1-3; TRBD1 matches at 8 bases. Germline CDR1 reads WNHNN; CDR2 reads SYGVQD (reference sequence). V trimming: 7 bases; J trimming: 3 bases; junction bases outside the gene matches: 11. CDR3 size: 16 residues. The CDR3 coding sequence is TGCGCCAGCAAAGACAGGGGACCGAGGGATGGAAACACCATATATTTT. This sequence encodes CASKDRGPRDGNTIYF.

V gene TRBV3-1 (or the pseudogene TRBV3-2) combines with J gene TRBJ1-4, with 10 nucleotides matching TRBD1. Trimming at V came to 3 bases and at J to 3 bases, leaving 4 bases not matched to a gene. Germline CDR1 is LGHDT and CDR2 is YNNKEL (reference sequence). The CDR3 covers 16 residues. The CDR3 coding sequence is TGTGCCAGCAGCCACCGTGGGACAGGGGCTAATGAAAAACTGTTTTTT. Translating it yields CASSHRGTGANEKLFF.

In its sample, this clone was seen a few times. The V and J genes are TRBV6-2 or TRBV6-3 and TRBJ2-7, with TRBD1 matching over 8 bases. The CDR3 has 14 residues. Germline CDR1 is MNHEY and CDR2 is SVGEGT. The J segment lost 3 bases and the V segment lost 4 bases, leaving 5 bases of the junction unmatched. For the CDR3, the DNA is TGTGCCAGCAGTTGGGGACAGGTCGTCTACGAGCAGTACTTC. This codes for CASSWGQVVYEQYF.

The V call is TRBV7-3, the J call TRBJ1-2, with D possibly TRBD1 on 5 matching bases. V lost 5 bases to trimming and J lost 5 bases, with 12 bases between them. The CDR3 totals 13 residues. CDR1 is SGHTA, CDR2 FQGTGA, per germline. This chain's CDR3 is CASSRRGEYGYTF. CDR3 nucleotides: TGTGCCAGCAGCCGTCGGGGGGAGTATGGCTACACCTTC.

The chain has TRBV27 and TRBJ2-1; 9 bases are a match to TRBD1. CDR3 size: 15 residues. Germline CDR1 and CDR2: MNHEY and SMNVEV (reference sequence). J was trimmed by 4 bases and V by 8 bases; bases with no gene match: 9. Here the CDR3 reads CASRNGQGPYNEQFF. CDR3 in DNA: TGTGCCAGCCGAAATGGACAGGGGCCGTACAATGAGCAGTTCTTC.

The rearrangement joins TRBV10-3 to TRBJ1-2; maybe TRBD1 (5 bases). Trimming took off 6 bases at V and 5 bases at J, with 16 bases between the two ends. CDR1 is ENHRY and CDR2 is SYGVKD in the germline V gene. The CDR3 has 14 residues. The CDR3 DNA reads TGTGCCATCAGACCCCAACAGGATGTATATGGCTACACCTTC. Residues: CAIRPQQDVYGYTF.

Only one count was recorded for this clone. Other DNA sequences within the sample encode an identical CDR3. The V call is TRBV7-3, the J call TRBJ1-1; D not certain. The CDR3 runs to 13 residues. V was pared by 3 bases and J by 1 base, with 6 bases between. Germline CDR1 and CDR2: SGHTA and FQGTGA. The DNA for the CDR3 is TGTGCCAGCAGCTTGAGTCAGAACACTGAAGCTTTCTTT. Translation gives CASSLSQNTEAFF.

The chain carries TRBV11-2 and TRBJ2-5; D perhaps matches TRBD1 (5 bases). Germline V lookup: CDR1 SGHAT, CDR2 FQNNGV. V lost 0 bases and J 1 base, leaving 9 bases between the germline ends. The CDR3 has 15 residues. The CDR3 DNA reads TGTGCCAGCAGCTTAGAGACAGTGGGCCAAGAGACCCAGTACTTC. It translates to CASSLETVGQETQYF.

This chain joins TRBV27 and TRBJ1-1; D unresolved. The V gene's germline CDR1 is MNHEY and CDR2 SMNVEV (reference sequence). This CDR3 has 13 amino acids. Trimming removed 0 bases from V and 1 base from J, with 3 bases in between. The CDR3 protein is CASSLSANTEAFF. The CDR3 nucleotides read TGTGCCAGCAGTTTATCAGCGAACACTGAAGCTTTCTTT.

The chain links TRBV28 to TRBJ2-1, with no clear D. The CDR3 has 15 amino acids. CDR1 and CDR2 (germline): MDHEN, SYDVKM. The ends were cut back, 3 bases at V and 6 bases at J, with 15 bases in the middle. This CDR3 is CASSFRLGTGNEQFF. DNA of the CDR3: TGTGCCAGCAGTTTTCGTCTAGGAACTGGCAATGAGCAGTTCTTC. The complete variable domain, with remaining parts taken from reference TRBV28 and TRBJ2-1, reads DVKVTQSSRYLVKRTGEKVFLECVQDMDHENMFWYRQDPGLGLRLIYFSYDVKMKEKGDIPEGYSVSREKKERFSLILESASTNQTSMYLCASSFRLGTGNEQFFGPGTRLTVL.

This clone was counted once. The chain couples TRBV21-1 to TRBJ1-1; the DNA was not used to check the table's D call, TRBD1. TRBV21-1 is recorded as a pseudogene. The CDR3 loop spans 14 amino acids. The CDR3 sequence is CASSKVQGNTEAFF. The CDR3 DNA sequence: TGTGCCAGCAGCAAAGTCCAGGGAAACACTGAAGCTTTCTTT.